The 3 T cell receptor beta chains in this list originate from one sample, sequenced in a study of blood T cell repertoires in COVID-19. Measured with immunoSEQ multiplex PCR; TCRdb has only the in-frame clones, and not every one. In the table there are around 140,000 clones, 84% of which are singletons. Sample: PBMCs or T cells enriched from blood (not recorded which). Receptor source: a man aged 35 to 55 with acute COVID-19.

CDR3 bases: TGTGCCAGCAGTCTCAGGGGGCTCCAGCCCCAGCATTTT. It specifies CASSLRGLQPQHF. V and J are TRBV27 and TRBJ1-5; 8 positions agree with TRBD1. The CDR3 runs 13 residues. Germline V gene data show CDR1 as MNHEY and CDR2 as SMNVEV (reference sequence). Trimming cost V 5 bases and J 7 bases; bases outside gene matches: 4.

This clone was detected a few times. This chain joins TRBV7-9 and TRBJ1-3; no reliable D call. Per the germline V gene, CDR1 is SEHNR and CDR2 is FQNEAQ (reference sequence). Trimming removed 4 bases from V and 4 bases from J, with 2 bases in between. The CDR3 totals 11 residues. The CDR3, as DNA: TGTGCCAGCAGCTCAGGAAACACCATATATTTT. Amino acids: CASSSGNTIYF.

The rearrangement links TRBV10-1 to TRBJ1-5, with TRBD1 matching over 9 bases. The germline V gene encodes CDR1 WNHNN and CDR2 SYGVQD (reference sequence). The CDR3 extends over 13 amino acids. With 8 bases clipped from V and 4 bases from J, the junction kept 3 bases outside the gene matches. DNA for the CDR3: TGCGCCAGCTCCGGACAGGGGAATCAGCCCCAGCATTTT. The encoded protein is CASSGQGNQPQHF.